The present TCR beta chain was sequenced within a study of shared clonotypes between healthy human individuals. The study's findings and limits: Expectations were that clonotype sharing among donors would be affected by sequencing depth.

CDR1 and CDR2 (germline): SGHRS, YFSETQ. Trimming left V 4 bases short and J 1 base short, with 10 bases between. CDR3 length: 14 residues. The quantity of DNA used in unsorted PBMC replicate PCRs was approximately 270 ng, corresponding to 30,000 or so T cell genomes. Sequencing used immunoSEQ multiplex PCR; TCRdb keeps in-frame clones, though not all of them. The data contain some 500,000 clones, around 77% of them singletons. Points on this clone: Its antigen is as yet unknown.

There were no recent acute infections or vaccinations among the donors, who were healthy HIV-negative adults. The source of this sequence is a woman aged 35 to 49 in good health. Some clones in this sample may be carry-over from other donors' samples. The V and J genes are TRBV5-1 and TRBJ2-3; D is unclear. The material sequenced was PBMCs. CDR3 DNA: TGCGCCAGCAGCGGAAGATCCCGCACAGATACGCAGTATTTT. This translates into CASSGRSRTDTQYF.